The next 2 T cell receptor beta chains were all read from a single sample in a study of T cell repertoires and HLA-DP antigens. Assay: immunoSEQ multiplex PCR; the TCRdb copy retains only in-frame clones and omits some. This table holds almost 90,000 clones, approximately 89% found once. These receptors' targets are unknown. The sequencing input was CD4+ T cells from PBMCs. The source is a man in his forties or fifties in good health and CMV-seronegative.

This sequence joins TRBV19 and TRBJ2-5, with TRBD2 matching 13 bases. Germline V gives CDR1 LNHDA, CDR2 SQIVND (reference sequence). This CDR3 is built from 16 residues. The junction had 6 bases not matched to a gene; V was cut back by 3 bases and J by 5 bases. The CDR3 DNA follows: TGTGCCAGTAGTATCCGTGGACTAGCGGGGGATGAGACCCAGTACTTC. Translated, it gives CASSIRGLAGDETQYF.

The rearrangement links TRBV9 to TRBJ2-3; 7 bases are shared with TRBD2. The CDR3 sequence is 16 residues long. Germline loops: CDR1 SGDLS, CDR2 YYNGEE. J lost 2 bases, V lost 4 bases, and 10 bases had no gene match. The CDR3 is CASSLKPAGTTDTQYF. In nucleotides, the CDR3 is TGTGCCAGCAGCCTAAAACCAGCGGGGACCACAGATACGCAGTATTTT.